This T cell receptor (beta chain) stems from a study of T-cell memory formation after mild COVID-19. Study observations and caveats: Largely, contracting CD4+ clones fell within CM and EM, and contracting CD8+ clones within EMRA. Detection of some responders pre-infection suggested pre-existing cross-reactive memory T cells participated. Later expanders leaned CD4+, whereas day 15 to 85 contracting clones were balanced CD4/CD8.

The germline V gene has CDR1 SGHTA and CDR2 FQGNSA. V was clipped by 0 bases and J by 2 bases, with 8 bases between them. The CDR3 extends over 16 amino acids. MiXCR, run by TCRdb on the 5' RACE reads, gives a single entry per CDR3 protein. There are roughly 450,000 distinct CDR3 sequences in the sample; 15% to 20% occur only once, and around an eighth lies in the top ten. With regard to this clonotype: Antigen: not known.

The source of this sequence is an adult woman who had mild COVID-19 (a few samples of this study predate the infection). Cell type and time point are not known. This chain uses TRBV7-2 with TRBJ2-6; the D gene is possibly TRBD1 (6 bases). Sequencing input: PBMCs or a T cell subset sorted from them (not recorded which). The CDR3 DNA reads TGTGCCAGCAGCTTAGCGGCAGGGGCTGGGGCCAACGTCCTGACTTTC. Amino acids: CASSLAAGAGANVLTF.